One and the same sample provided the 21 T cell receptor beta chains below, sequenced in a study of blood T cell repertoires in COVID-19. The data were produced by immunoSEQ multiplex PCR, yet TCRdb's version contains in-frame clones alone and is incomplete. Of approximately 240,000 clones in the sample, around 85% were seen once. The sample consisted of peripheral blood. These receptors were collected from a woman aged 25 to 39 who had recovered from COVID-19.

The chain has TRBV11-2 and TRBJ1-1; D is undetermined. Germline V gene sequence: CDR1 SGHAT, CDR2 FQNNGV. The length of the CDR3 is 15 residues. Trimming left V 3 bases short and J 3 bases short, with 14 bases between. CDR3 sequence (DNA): TGTGCCAGCAGCTTCGTTACGGGGAGGGACACTGAAGCTTTCTTT. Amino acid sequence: CASSFVTGRDTEAFF.

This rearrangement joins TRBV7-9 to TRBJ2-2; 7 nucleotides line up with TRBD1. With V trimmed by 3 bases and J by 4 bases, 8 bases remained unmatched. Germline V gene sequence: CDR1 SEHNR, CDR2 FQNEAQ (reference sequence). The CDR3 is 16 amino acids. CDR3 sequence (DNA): TGTGCCAGCAGCTTTCAACGGCCAGGGGGCACCGGGGAGCTGTTTTTT. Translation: CASSFQRPGGTGELFF.

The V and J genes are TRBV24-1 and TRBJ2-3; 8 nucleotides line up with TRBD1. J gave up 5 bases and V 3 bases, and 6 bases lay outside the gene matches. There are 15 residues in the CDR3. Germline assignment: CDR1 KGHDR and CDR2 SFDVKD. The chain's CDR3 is CATSDRGTGRDTQYF. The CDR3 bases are TGTGCCACCAGTGATAGGGGGACAGGAAGAGATACGCAGTATTTT.

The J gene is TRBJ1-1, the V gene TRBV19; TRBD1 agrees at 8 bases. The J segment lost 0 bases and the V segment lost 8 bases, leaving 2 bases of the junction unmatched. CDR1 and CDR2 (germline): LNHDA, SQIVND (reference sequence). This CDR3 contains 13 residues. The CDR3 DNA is TGTGCCAGTTGGACAGGGTTGAACACTGAAGCTTTCTTT. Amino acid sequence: CASWTGLNTEAFF.

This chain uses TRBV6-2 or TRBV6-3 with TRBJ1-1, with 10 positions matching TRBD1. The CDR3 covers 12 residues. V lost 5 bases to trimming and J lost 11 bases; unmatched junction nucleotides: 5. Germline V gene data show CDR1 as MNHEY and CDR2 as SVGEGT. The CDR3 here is CASSRTGGYAFF. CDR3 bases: TGTGCCAGCAGTCGGACAGGGGGTTATGCTTTCTTT.

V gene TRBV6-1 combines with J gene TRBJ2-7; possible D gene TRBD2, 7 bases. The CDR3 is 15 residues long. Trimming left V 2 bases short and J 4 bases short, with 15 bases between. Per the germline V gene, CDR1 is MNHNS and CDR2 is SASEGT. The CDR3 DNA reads TGTGCCAGCAGTGAATTCGGGCGGGGGACATACGAGCAGTACTTC. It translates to CASSEFGRGTYEQYF.

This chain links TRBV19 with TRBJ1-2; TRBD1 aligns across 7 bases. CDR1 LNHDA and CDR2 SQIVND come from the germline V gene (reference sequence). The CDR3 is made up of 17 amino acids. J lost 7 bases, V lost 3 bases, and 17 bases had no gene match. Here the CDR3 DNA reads TGTGCCAGTAGTATGTGGACATCAACAGGGGTGGTCTTTGGCTACACCTTC. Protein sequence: CASSMWTSTGVVFGYTF.

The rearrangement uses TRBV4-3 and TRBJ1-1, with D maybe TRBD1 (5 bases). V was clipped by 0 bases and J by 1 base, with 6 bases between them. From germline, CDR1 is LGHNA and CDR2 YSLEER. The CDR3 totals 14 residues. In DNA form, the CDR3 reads TGCGCCAGCAGCCAAGAGACAGAGAACACTGAAGCTTTCTTT. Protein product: CASSQETENTEAFF.

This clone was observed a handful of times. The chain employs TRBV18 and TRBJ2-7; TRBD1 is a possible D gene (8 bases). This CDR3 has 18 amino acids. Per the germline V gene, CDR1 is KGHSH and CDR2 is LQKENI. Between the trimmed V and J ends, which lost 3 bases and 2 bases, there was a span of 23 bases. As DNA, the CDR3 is TGTGCCAGCTCACCCAGCGGGACAGGCGCTAACATTACCTACGAGCAGTACTTC. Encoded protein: CASSPSGTGANITYEQYF.

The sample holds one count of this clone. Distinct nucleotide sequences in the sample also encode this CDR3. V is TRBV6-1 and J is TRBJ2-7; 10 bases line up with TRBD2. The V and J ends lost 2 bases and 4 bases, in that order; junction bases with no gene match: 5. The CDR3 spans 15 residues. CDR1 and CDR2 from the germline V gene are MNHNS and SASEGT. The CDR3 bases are TGTGCCAGCAGTGAAAGGGGGACTAGCGCGTACGAGCAGTACTTC. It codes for CASSERGTSAYEQYF.

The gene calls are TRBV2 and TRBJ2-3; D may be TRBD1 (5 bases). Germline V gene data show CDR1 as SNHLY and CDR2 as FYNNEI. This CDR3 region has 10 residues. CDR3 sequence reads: CATRTGLSYF. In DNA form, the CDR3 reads TGTGCGACTCGAACAGGTTTATCGTATTTT.

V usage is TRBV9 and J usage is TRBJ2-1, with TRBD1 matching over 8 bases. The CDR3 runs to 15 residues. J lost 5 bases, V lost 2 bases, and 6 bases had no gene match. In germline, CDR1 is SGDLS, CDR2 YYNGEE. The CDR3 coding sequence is TGTGCCAGCAGCGTTACTAGGACAGGGAACAATGAGCAGTTCTTC. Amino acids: CASSVTRTGNNEQFF.

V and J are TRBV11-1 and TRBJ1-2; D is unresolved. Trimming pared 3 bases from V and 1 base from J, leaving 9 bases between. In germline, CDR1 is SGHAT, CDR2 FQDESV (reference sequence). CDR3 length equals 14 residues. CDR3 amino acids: CASSFDPGNYGYTF. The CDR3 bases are TGTGCCAGCAGCTTCGATCCGGGTAACTATGGCTACACCTTC.

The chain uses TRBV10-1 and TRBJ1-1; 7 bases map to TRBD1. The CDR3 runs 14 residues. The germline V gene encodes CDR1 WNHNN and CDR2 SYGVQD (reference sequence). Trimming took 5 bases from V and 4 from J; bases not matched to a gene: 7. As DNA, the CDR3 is TGCGCCAGCAGTCGCGACAGGGACAGCACTGAAGCTTTCTTT. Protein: CASSRDRDSTEAFF.

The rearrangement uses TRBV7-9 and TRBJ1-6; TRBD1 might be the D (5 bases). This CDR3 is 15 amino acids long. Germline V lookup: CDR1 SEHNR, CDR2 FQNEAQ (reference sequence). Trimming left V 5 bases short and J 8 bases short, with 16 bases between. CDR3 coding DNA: TGTGCCAGCAGCGCCCCGGGACTGGAGGATTCACCCCTCCACTTT. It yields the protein CASSAPGLEDSPLHF.

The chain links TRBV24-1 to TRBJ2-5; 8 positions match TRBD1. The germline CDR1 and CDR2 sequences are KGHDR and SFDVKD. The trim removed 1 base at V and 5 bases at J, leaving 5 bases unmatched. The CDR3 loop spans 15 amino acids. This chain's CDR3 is CATSDFQGAVETQYF. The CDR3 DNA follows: TGTGCCACCAGTGATTTCCAGGGGGCGGTGGAGACCCAGTACTTC.

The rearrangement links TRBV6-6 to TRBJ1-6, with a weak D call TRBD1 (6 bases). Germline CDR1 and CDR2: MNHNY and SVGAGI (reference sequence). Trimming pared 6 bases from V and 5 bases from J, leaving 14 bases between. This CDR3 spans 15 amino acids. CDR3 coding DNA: TGTGCCAGCAGGCCCCTGGGACAAAATAATTCACCCCTCCACTTT. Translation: CASRPLGQNNSPLHF.

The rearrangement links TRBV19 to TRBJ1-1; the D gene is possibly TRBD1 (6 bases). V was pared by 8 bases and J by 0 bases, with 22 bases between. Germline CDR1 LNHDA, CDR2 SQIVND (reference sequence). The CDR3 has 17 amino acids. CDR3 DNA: TGTGCCAGTTTCCGATTGGGGGCTTTGGGAATGAACACTGAAGCTTTCTTT. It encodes CASFRLGALGMNTEAFF.

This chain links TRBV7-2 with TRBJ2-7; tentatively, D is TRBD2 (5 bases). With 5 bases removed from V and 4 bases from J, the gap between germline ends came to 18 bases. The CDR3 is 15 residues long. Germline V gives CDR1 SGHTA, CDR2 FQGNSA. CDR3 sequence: CASSPGPLGNYEQYF. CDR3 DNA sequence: TGTGCCAGCAGCCCCGGGCCCCTCGGGAATTACGAGCAGTACTTC.

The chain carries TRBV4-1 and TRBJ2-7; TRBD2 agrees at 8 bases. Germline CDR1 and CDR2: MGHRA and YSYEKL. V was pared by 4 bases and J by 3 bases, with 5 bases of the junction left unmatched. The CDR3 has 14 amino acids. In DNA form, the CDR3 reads TGCGCCAGCAGCCCCGCACGGGGGGGCTACGAGCAGTACTTC. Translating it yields CASSPARGGYEQYF.

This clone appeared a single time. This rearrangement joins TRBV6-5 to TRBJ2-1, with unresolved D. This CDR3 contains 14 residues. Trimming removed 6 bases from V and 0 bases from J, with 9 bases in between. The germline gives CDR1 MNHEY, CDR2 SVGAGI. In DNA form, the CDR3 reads TGTGCCAGCAGGCGAGATAGCTCCTACAATGAGCAGTTCTTC. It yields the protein CASRRDSSYNEQFF.